The next 3 T cell receptor beta chains were all read from a single sample in a study of blood T cell repertoires in COVID-19. Produced via immunoSEQ multiplex PCR; TCRdb's table is partial and in-frame only. Of some 230,000 clones in the sample, more than 65% were seen once. Material for sequencing was peripheral blood. Receptor source: a woman aged 30 to 39 who had recovered from COVID-19.

The rearrangement links TRBV24-1 to TRBJ1-5; no firm D call. Trimming removed 3 bases from V and 4 bases from J, with 9 bases in between. CDR1 and CDR2 (germline): KGHDR, SFDVKD. The CDR3 is 14 residues long. The CDR3 loop is CATSDTTGNQPQHF. DNA of the CDR3: TGTGCCACCAGTGATACGACGGGGAATCAGCCCCAGCATTTT.

This chain joins TRBV4-2 and TRBJ1-1; D is possibly TRBD1 (6 bases). This CDR3 spans 17 amino acids. CDR1 and CDR2 from the germline V gene are LGHNA and YNFKEQ. V was shortened by 3 bases and J by 1 base, with 18 bases between the two germline ends. CDR3 region: CASSHPTYRAGNTEAFF. The CDR3 bases are TGTGCCAGCAGCCACCCAACCTACAGGGCTGGGAACACTGAAGCTTTCTTT.

This clone was picked up one time. The rearrangement links TRBV28 to TRBJ2-7; D not resolved. The CDR3 spans 12 residues. The germline V and J ends were trimmed by 4 bases and 4 bases, with 8 bases remaining between them. Germline CDR1 reads MDHEN; CDR2 reads SYDVKM. CDR3 amino acids: CASSSSRYEQYF. The CDR3, as DNA: TGTGCCAGCAGTTCCTCTCGGTACGAGCAGTACTTC.